The entry that follows covers one TCR beta chain sequence. Its antigen is currently unknown. The record originates from a study of T cells in Graves' hyperthyroidism and ophthalmopathy. On the study more broadly: At initial diagnosis, before any treatment had begun, peripheral blood was obtained. Study-wide results and caveats: Researchers report that a 13 V-J model separated ophthalmopathy from stable hyperthyroidism.

This CDR3 is 16 amino acids long. Trimming at V came to 5 bases and at J to 6 bases, leaving 10 bases not matched to a gene. TCR beta CDR3 regions were amplified from RNA. HTBI primers drove first-round RT-PCR of the TCR CDR3. In TCRdb, the multiplex PCR reads were re-called with MiXCR into one record per CDR3 protein. The repertoire includes some 500,000 distinct CDR3 sequences, roughly 14% of them detected once, and around a sixth sits in the top ten. Sequencing was done on a sample of blood. The TCR originated in a woman in her late teens or twenties with Graves' hyperthyroidism. The chain carries TRBV12-3 or TRBV12-4 and TRBJ2-1; TRBD2 aligns across 10 bases. The chain's CDR3 is CASSLKIAGGTNEQFF. DNA for the CDR3: TGTGCCAGCAGTCTTAAAATAGCGGGAGGTACCAATGAGCAGTTCTTC.